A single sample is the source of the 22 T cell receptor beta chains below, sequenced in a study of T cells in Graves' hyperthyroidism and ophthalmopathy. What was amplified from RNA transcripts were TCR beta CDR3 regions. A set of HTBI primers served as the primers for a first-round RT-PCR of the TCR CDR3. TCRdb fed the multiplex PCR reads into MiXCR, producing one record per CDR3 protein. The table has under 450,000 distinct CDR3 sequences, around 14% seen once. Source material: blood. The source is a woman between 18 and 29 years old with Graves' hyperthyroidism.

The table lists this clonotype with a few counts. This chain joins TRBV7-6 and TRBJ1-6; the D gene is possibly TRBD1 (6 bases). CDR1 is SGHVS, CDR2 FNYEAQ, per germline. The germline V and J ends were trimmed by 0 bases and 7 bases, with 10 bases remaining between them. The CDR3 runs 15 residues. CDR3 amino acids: CASSLAQGLNSPLHF. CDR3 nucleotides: TGTGCCAGCAGCTTAGCGCAGGGGCTGAATTCACCCCTCCACTTT.

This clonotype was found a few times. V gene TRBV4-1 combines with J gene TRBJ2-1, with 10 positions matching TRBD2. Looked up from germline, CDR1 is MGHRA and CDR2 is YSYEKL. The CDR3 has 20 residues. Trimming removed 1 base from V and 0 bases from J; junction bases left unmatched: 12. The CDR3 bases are TGCGCCAGCAGCCAAGGGGTTTTGGCTAGCGGGAGACGCTCCTACAATGAGCAGTTCTTC. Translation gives CASSQGVLASGRRSYNEQFF.

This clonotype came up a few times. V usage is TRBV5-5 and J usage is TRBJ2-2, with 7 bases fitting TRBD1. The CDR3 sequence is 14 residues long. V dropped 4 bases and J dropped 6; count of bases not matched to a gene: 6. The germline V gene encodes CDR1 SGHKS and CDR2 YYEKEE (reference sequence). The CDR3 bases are TGTGCCAGCAGCATCACAGGGGACGCCGGGGAGCTGTTTTTT. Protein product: CASSITGDAGELFF. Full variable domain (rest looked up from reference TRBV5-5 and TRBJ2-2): DAGVTQSPTHLIKTRGQQVTLRCSPISGHKSVSWYQQVLGQGPQFIFQYYEKEERGRGNFPDRFSARQFPNYSSELNVNALLLGDSALYLCASSITGDAGELFFGEGSRLTVL.

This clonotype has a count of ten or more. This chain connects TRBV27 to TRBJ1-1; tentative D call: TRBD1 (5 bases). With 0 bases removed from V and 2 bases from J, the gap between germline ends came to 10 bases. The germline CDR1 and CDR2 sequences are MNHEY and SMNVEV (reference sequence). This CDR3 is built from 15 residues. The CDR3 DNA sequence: TGTGCCAGCAGTTTATCGATGGGACCAAACACTGAAGCTTTCTTT. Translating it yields CASSLSMGPNTEAFF.

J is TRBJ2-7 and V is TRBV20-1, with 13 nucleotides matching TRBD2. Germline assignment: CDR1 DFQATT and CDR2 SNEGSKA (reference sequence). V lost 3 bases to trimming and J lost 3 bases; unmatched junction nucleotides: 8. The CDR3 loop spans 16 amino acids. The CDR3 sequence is CSASFGLAGELYEQYF. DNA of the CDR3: TGCAGTGCTAGCTTCGGACTAGCGGGGGAACTCTACGAGCAGTACTTC.

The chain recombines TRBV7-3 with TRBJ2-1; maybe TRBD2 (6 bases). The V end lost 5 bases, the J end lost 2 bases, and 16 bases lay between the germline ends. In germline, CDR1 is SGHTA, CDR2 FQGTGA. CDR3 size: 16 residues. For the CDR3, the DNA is TGTGCCAGCAGCCTCAGTTGGGACTCCCCCTACAATGAGCAGTTCTTC. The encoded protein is CASSLSWDSPYNEQFF.

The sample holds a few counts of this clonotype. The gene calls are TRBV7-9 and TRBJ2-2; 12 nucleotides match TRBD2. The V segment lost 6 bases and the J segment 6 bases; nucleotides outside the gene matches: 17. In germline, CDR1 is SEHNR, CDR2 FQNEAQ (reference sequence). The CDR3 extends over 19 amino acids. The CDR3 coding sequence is TGTGCCAGCAGGAATACTAGCGGGAGGTTCTTCGCCTCCCCCGGGGAGCTGTTTTTT. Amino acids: CASRNTSGRFFASPGELFF. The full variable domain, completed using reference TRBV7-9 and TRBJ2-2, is DTGVSQNPRHKITKRGQNVTFRCDPISEHNRLYWYRQTLGQGPEFLTYFQNEAQLEKSRLLSDRFSAERPKGSFSTLEIQRTEQGDSAMYLCASRNTSGRFFASPGELFFGEGSRLTVL.

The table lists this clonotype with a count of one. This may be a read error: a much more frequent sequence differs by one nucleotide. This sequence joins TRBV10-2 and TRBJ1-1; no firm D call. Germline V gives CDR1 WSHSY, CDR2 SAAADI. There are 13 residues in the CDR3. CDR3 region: CASRLGDHTEVFF. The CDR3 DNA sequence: TGCGCCAGCAGATTGGGAGATCACACTGAAGTTTTCTTT.

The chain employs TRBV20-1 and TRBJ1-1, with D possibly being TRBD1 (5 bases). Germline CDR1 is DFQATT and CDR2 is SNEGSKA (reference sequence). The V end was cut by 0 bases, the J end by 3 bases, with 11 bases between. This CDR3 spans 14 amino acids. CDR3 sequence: CSARDPQVYTEAFF. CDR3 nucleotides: TGCAGTGCTAGAGACCCACAGGTTTACACTGAAGCTTTCTTT.

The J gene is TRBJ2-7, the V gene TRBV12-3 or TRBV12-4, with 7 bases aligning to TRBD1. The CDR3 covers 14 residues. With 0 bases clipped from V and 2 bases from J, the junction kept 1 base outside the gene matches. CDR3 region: CASSLAGTAYEQYF. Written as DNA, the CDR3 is TGTGCCAGCAGTTTAGCCGGGACAGCCTACGAGCAGTACTTC.

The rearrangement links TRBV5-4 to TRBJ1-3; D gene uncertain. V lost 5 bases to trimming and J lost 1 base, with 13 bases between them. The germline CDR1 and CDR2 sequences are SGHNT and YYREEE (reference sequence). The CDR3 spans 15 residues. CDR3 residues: CASRPGPRSGNTIYF. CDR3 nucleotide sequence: TGTGCCAGCAGACCCGGACCGAGGTCTGGAAACACCATATATTTT.

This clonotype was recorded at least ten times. The chain's CDR3 is CASGRKQGSYEQYF. For the CDR3, the DNA is TGTGCCAGCGGGCGGAAGCAGGGTTCCTACGAGCAGTACTTC. J is TRBJ2-7 and V is TRBV6-1; maybe TRBD1 (5 bases). V was cut by 8 bases and J by 1 base, with 15 bases left in between. CDR1 is MNHNS, CDR2 SASEGT, per germline. The CDR3 consists of 14 residues.

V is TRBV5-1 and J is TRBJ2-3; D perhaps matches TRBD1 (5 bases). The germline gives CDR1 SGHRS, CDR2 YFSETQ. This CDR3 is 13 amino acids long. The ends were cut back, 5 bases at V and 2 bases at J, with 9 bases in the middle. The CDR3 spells CASSLGHTDTQYF. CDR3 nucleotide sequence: TGCGCCAGCAGTTTAGGACACACAGATACGCAGTATTTT.

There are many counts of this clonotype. The CDR3 DNA reads as TGTGCCAGCTCACCGGAGGGGGCGCGAGGAAACACCATATATTTT. Encoded protein: CASSPEGARGNTIYF. This sequence joins TRBV18 and TRBJ1-3; 7 nucleotides agree with TRBD1. V was clipped by 3 bases and J by 4 bases; unmatched bases: 6. The germline V gene encodes CDR1 KGHSH and CDR2 LQKENI. There are 15 residues in the CDR3.

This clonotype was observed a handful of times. CDR3: CASSLAGWGAEGRYEQYF. In nucleotides, the CDR3 is TGTGCCAGCAGCTTGGCCGGTTGGGGGGCCGAGGGCCGCTACGAGCAGTACTTC. The V and J genes are TRBV5-6 and TRBJ2-7, with D possibly being TRBD1 or TRBD2 (6 bases each). V lost 0 bases and J lost 3, with 22 bases in between. The germline V gene encodes CDR1 SGHDT and CDR2 YYEEEE. This CDR3 is built from 18 residues.

The CDR3 DNA follows: TGTGCCAGCAGCGTAACTCCGACAGTGTCTTATGGCTACACCTTC. Its translation: CASSVTPTVSYGYTF. V and J are TRBV7-9 and TRBJ1-2, with D maybe TRBD1 (5 bases). The germline gives CDR1 SEHNR, CDR2 FQNEAQ (reference sequence). The length of the CDR3 is 15 residues. The germline V and J ends were trimmed by 5 bases and 5 bases, with 18 bases remaining between them.

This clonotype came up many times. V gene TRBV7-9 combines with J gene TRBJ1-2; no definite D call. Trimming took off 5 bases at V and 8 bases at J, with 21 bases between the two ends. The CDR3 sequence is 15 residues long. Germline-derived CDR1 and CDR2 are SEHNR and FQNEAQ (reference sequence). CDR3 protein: CASSAAASGIGGYTF. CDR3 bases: TGTGCCAGCAGCGCCGCGGCGTCGGGAATTGGAGGCTACACCTTC.

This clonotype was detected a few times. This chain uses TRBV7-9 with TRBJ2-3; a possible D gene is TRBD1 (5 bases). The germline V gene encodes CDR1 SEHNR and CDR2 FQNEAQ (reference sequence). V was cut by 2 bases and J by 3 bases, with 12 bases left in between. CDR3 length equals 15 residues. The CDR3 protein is CASSLSRARTDTQYF. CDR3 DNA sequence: TGTGCCAGCAGCTTATCCAGGGCCCGGACAGATACGCAGTATTTT.

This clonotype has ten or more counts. This CDR3 reads CSARPQGAQGQPQHF. CDR3 nucleotides: TGCAGTGCCCGTCCCCAGGGGGCGCAGGGGCAGCCCCAGCATTTT. The rearrangement links TRBV20-1 to TRBJ1-5; 8 nucleotides align to TRBD1. The CDR3 length is 15 residues. Germline CDR1 DFQATT, CDR2 SNEGSKA (reference sequence). The V and J ends lost 6 bases and 7 bases, in that order; junction bases with no gene match: 14.

The CDR3 protein is CASSGVGDRGGGYTF. DNA for the CDR3: TGTGCCAGCAGCGGAGTGGGGGACAGGGGTGGTGGCTACACCTTC. The chain links TRBV7-9 to TRBJ1-2; 10 bases align to TRBD1. With V trimmed by 5 bases and J by 7 bases, 10 bases remained unmatched. The CDR3 length is 15 residues. The V gene's germline CDR1 is SEHNR and CDR2 FQNEAQ (reference sequence).

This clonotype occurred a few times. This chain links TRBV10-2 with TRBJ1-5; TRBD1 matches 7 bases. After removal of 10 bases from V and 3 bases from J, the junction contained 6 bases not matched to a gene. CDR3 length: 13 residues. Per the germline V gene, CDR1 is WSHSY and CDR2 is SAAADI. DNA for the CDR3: TGCGCCACCACAGGGGCGATCAATCAGCCCCAGCATTTT. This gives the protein CATTGAINQPQHF.

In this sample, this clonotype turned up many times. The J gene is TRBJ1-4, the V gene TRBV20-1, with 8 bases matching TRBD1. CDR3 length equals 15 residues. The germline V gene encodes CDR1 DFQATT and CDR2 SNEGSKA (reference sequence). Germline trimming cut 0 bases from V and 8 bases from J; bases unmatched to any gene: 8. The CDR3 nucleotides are TGCAGTGCTAGAGATCTTCAGGGGGCGGGCGAAAAACTGTTTTTT. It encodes CSARDLQGAGEKLFF.